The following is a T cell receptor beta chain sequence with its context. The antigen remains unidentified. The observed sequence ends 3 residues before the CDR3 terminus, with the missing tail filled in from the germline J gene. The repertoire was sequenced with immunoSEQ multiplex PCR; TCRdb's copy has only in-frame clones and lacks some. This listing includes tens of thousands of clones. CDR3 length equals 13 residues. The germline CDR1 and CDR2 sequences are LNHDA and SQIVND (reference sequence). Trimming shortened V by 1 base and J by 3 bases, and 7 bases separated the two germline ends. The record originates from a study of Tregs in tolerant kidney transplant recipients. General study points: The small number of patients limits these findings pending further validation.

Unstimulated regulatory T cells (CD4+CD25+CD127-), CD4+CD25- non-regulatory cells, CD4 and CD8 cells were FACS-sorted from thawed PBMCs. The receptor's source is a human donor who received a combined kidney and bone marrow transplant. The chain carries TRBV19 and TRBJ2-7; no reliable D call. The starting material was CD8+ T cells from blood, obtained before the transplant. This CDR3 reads CASSIGPNYEQYF. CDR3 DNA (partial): TGTGCCAGTAGTATAGGGCCCAACTACGAG.